This entry lists 18 T cell receptor beta chains sequenced from one sample in a study of T cell responses to AZD1222 COVID-19 vaccine. Sequencing was performed with immunoSEQ multiplex PCR; in TCRdb, only in-frame clones are kept and a portion is missing. The sample includes roughly 120,000 clones, more than 80% of them seen just once. The source material was peripheral blood, sampled on day 0 of AZD1222 vaccination. These receptor sequences come from an adult in good health.

The chain couples TRBV7-3 to TRBJ2-3; D possibly matches TRBD1 or TRBD2 (5 bases each). The CDR3 length is 16 residues. Per germline, CDR1 SGHTA and CDR2 FQGTGA. V lost 2 bases, J lost 2 bases, and 14 bases lay in between. CDR3 sequence reads: CASSLGTPGATDTQYF. DNA for the CDR3: TGTGCCAGCAGCTTAGGGACCCCTGGCGCCACAGATACGCAGTATTTT.

This sequence joins TRBV5-1 and TRBJ2-3, with 7 bases aligning to TRBD2. V gave up 4 bases and J gave up 6 bases; unmatched junction bases: 11. The CDR3 has 15 residues. Germline V gives CDR1 SGHRS, CDR2 YFSETQ. The CDR3 DNA reads TGCGCCAGCAGCCCACCGGGAGGCCCCGGGGATACGCAGTATTTT. Its translation is CASSPPGGPGDTQYF. The whole variable domain, remainder taken from reference TRBV5-1 and TRBJ2-3, is KAGVTQTPRYLIKTRGQQVTLSCSPISGHRSVSWYQQTPGQGLQFLFEYFSETQRNKGNFPGRFSGRQFSNSRSEMNVSTLELGDSALYLCASSPPGGPGDTQYFGPGTRLTVL.

This chain's CDR3 is CASSWGQATYEQYF. The CDR3 DNA reads as TGTGCCAGCAGTTGGGGACAGGCTACTTACGAGCAGTACTTC. The rearrangement joins TRBV28 to TRBJ2-7; 8 bases line up with TRBD1. The junction had 6 bases not matched to a gene; V was cut back by 4 bases and J by 4 bases. The CDR3 has 14 amino acids. Germline V gene lookup returns CDR1 MDHEN and CDR2 SYDVKM.

The chain uses TRBV29-1 and TRBJ1-2; D unclear. Germline V CDR1 and CDR2: SQVTM, ANQGSEA. CDR3 size: 13 residues. V lost 5 bases to trimming and J lost 1 base, with 11 bases between them. CDR3 sequence: CSVRDSLNYGYTF. The CDR3, as DNA: TGCAGCGTTCGGGATTCCCTTAACTATGGCTACACCTTC. Drawing the rest from reference TRBV29-1 and TRBJ1-2, the complete variable domain is SAVISQKPSRDICQRGTSLTIQCQVDSQVTMMFWYRQQPGQSLTLIATANQGSEATYESGFVIDKFPISRPNLTFSTLTVSNMSPEDSSIYLCSVRDSLNYGYTFGSGTRLTVV.

The chain is built from TRBV19 and TRBJ1-5; TRBD1 matches 9 bases. Germline V gives CDR1 LNHDA, CDR2 SQIVND (reference sequence). With V trimmed by 4 bases and J by 3 bases, 4 bases remained unmatched. The CDR3 consists of 15 residues. For the CDR3, the DNA is TGTGCCAGTAGTACGGACAGGGGCCCCAATCAGCCCCAGCATTTT. Translating it yields CASSTDRGPNQPQHF.

The table lists this clone with a few counts. This chain joins TRBV27 and TRBJ1-4, with TRBD1 as a possible D gene (5 bases). The V gene lost 2 bases and the J gene lost 3 bases, with 10 bases spanning the gap. The CDR3 consists of 15 residues. Germline CDR1 reads MNHEY; CDR2 reads SMNVEV (reference sequence). For the CDR3, the DNA is TGTGCCAGCAGTTTAAGGGGCCGTCCTAATGAAAAACTGTTTTTT. Its translation is CASSLRGRPNEKLFF.

V gene TRBV11-2 combines with J gene TRBJ1-3; no firm D call. The V end lost 0 bases, the J end lost 15 bases, and 24 bases lay between the germline ends. Germline loops: CDR1 SGHAT, CDR2 FQNNGV. CDR3 size: 16 residues. The CDR3 loop is CASSLDRAVEAACGYF. The CDR3 nucleotides read TGTGCCAGCAGCTTAGATCGGGCAGTTGAGGCCGCCTGTGGATATTTT.

The rearrangement links TRBV2 to TRBJ2-7; 11 bases agree with TRBD1. Germline assignment: CDR1 SNHLY and CDR2 FYNNEI. Trimming took 11 bases from V and 4 from J; bases not matched to a gene: 4. The CDR3 length is 12 residues. The CDR3 sequence: CAFGQGAYEQYF. The CDR3 bases are TGTGCCTTCGGACAGGGGGCGTACGAGCAGTACTTC.

The J gene is TRBJ1-1, the V gene TRBV18; D gene ambiguous. Trimming stripped 7 bases from V and 1 base from J, with 7 bases between. This CDR3 is 12 amino acids long. Per germline, CDR1 KGHSH and CDR2 LQKENI. As DNA, the CDR3 is TGTGCCAGCTTCCGGGAGAACACTGAAGCTTTCTTT. Its protein is CASFRENTEAFF.

The chain is built from TRBV6-4 and TRBJ1-1, with D possibly TRBD1 on 5 matching bases. Deletions cut 9 bases from V and 4 bases from J, with 18 bases between. Germline values: CDR1 MRHNA, CDR2 SNTAGT. The length of the CDR3 is 14 residues. The CDR3 sequence: CASRPDSKITEAFF. The CDR3 DNA is TGTGCCAGTAGACCCGACAGCAAGATCACTGAAGCTTTCTTT.

The chain couples TRBV6-2 or TRBV6-3 to TRBJ1-2, with D perhaps matching TRBD1 (5 bases). V was cut by 5 bases and J by 4 bases, with 14 bases left in between. Germline lookup yields CDR1 MNHEY and CDR2 SVGEGT. The CDR3 is 14 residues long. The CDR3 sequence: CASSDRGESYGYTF. For the CDR3, the DNA is TGTGCCAGCAGTGATCGGGGGGAGTCCTATGGCTACACCTTC.

In the case of this clone: One end of the junction fails to match germline, which may point to a read error. V is TRBV3-1 (or the pseudogene TRBV3-2) and J is TRBJ1-3; tentatively, D is TRBD1 (5 bases). Germline assignment: CDR1 LGHDT and CDR2 YNNKEL (reference sequence). This CDR3 is built from 14 residues. The CDR3 is CASSQGADGNTIYF. CDR3 sequence (DNA): TGTGCCAGCAGTCAAGGGGCAGACGGAAACACCATATATTTT.

This clone was recorded once. V usage is TRBV27 and J usage is TRBJ1-6; a weak D match, TRBD1 (6 bases). The V and J ends lost 3 bases and 9 bases respectively, with 18 bases between them. The germline V gene encodes CDR1 MNHEY and CDR2 SMNVEV (reference sequence). The CDR3 runs to 16 residues. CDR3 protein: CASSFQPGTSFSPLHF. The DNA of the CDR3 is TGTGCCAGCAGTTTTCAACCCGGGACAAGCTTTTCACCCCTCCACTTT.

This clone was recorded only once. The chain uses TRBV5-1 and TRBJ1-2; 7 bases agree with TRBD1. CDR1 is SGHRS, CDR2 YFSETQ, per germline. V shed 4 bases and J 1 base; nucleotides not matched to a gene: 10. CDR3 length: 16 amino acids. CDR3 in DNA: TGCGCCAGCAGCGCCCTGGGGGACAGCCGTAACTATGGCTACACCTTC. This encodes CASSALGDSRNYGYTF. The full variable domain, completed using reference TRBV5-1 and TRBJ1-2, is KAGVTQTPRYLIKTRGQQVTLSCSPISGHRSVSWYQQTPGQGLQFLFEYFSETQRNKGNFPGRFSGRQFSNSRSEMNVSTLELGDSALYLCASSALGDSRNYGYTFGSGTRLTVV.

The chain has TRBV5-1 and TRBJ2-5; 10 bases fit TRBD1. The germline V gene encodes CDR1 SGHRS and CDR2 YFSETQ. The CDR3 totals 15 residues. V trimming: 3 bases; J trimming: 4 bases; junction bases outside the gene matches: 6. CDR3 loop: CASSWTGTGVETQYF. Here the CDR3 DNA reads TGCGCCAGCAGCTGGACCGGGACAGGGGTAGAGACCCAGTACTTC.

V gene TRBV6-5 combines with J gene TRBJ1-6; D remains ambiguous. Between the trimmed V and J ends, which lost 6 bases and 7 bases, there was a span of 7 bases. CDR3 length equals 12 residues. Germline V gives CDR1 MNHEY, CDR2 SVGAGI. The CDR3 sequence: CASRIANSPLHF. Here the CDR3 DNA reads TGTGCCAGCAGAATTGCGAATTCACCCCTCCACTTT.

The chain is built from TRBV30 and TRBJ1-2; D remains unclear. V was trimmed by 8 bases and J by 4 bases, leaving 11 bases between them. CDR1 is GTSNPN and CDR2 is SVGIG in the germline V gene (reference sequence). This CDR3 is 11 amino acids long. CDR3 sequence (DNA): TGTGCCCATGGTCCCACCTATGGCTACACCTTC. It is translated as CAHGPTYGYTF.

The table lists this clone with a count of one. J is TRBJ2-7 and V is TRBV18; no clear D gene. This CDR3 has 13 amino acids. The germline gives CDR1 KGHSH, CDR2 LQKENI. Trimming cost V 3 bases and J 1 base, with 7 bases left between them. Written as DNA, the CDR3 is TGTGCCAGCTCACCTGCGGTTTCCTACGAGCAGTACTTC. Translation gives CASSPAVSYEQYF.